This T cell receptor beta chain was recorded in a study of T-cell reconstitution after alpha-beta-depleted transplantation in children. General study results and limits: Counts and diversity of T cells one year after transplant came mostly from newly produced T cells. The high TCRbeta diversity at day 60 in some patients came from surviving recipient T cells and thymic progenitors.

The library targeted TCRbeta and was prepared with unique molecular identifiers. TCRdb reprocessed the PCR reads via MiXCR and lists one record per CDR3 protein. This repertoire shows about 420,000 distinct CDR3 sequences, roughly 16% found once; its top ten account for 25% to 30%. This clonotype was detected a few times. What it recognizes is unknown. The source is a boy under two years old who had a stem cell transplant for Wiskott-Aldrich syndrome, so the T cells may come from the graft donor. This material consisted of PBMCs, mostly from graft donor cells, taken 360 days after TCRalphabeta/CD19-depleted stem cell transplant.

In nucleotides, the CDR3 is TGTGCCAGCAGTTTAGCTGTGGGTGGGGACCGAGCCAAAAACATTCAGTACTTC. Its protein product is CASSLAVGGDRAKNIQYF. The chain combines TRBV12-3 or TRBV12-4 with TRBJ2-4, with D perhaps given as TRBD1 or TRBD2 (5 bases each). The length of the CDR3 is 18 residues. V lost 0 bases and J lost 0, with 15 bases in between.